This T cell receptor beta chain stems from a study of beta chain features in type 1 diabetes (dated by TCRdb to the late 2010s). Describing the broader study: Patients and healthy donors did not differ in mean age, gender distribution, total cell number or subset yield. A total of 90 million to 120 million sorted cells were examined across all samples, and a strong correlation was observed between cell number per subset and RNA yield. In the study, recently diagnosed type 1 diabetes patients and matched healthy donors were compared on the TCRB repertoires of their sorted circulating CD4+ T cell subsets. Naive and central memory subsets were obtained from all 30 or so donors, but regulatory and stem cell-like memory subsets were isolated from only 8 patients and roughly eight healthy donors.

The CDR3 goes from the cysteine to the phenylalanine over 16 residues. Of the read, only the CDR3 DNA is kept; its 48 bases are in frame from base 1. The trim is 2 bases for V and 1 base for J, with a gap of 15 bases between the germline ends. Reading the germline V gene (reference sequence) gives CDR1 GTSNPN and CDR2 SVGIG. A single peripheral blood draw of approximately 110 mL on average was collected from each donor into heparinised tubes. Using a panel that included CD45RO, CCR7, CD25, CD127, CD95 and CD27, naive, central memory, regulatory and stem cell-like memory CD4+ T cells were sorted on a BD FACSAria II. Every sorted population had a purity above 95%. PBMCs were isolated immediately by Lymphoprep density gradient centrifugation and stained directly without culture. So that batch effects would be minimized, each experiment stained and sorted samples in pairs, pairing one healthy donor with one patient.

All of the isolated RNA was reverse transcribed with the High Capacity cDNA Reverse Transcription Kit, so expressed TCRB transcripts were sequenced. Naive, central memory and regulatory T cell samples underwent deep immunoSEQ sequencing, averaging about 3.57 million total reads per sample. After sorted cells were lysed in RLT buffer, RNA was extracted with DNase-treated RNeasy Micro or Mini kits, with the choice depending on cell number. Each cell subset was processed on its own to prevent cross-contamination, while patient and healthy donor samples were processed together. Using the immunoSEQ multiplex PCR, TCRB sequences were amplified from cDNA into 87-bp fragments spanning the CDR3 region. Sequencing of the amplicons was done on the Illumina HiSeq platform. In the paper's pipeline: PCR bias was corrected computationally using synthetic template baselines, and reads within Hamming distance 2 were collapsed, with unmergeable singletons discarded. By aligning reads against IMGT, V, D and J genes, CDR3 length, and insertions or deletions at six rearrangement sites were assigned. Within each subset, clonotype counts were normalized to sorted cell number, after which true diversity and Gini coefficients were computed with the tcR R package. Repertoire sharing was quantified using the overlap coefficient calculated on TCRB nucleotide sequences. Out-of-frame TCRB sequences from naive cells were analyzed to stand in for the pre-selection repertoire. In its TCRdb copy, this immuneACCESS table keeps in-frame sequences only and misses some clones. Where compared with another copy, unresolved V genes explain less than half of these, and the others have no known cause. The V and J calls and clone size come from that table; D and trimming were worked out from the DNA. This sample gives 150,000 or so clones in total; roughly 63% of them show up just once. Around 0.096% of the sample lies in the top ten.

In regard to this clone: Its antigen is currently not known. No much larger clone is present one base from it, and per-base qualities are unavailable.

The paper as a whole reports these results and caveats: Naive, central memory and regulatory TCRB repertoires appeared to be more similar among patients than among healthy donors. Because the HLA sub-analyses included only small numbers of individuals, any influence of HLA type on TCRB rearrangement was left unresolved. Because cDNA was sequenced instead of genomic DNA, highly expressing activated cells could be over-represented, though the groups showed no difference in activation or CD3 levels. PCR may preferentially amplify shorter templates, but because patient and control samples were amplified and corrected together, any resulting skew would affect both groups equally. Patients with type 1 diabetes made fewer insertions and deleted more nucleotides at VDJ recombination sites, implying thymic rearrangement abnormalities. Type 1 diabetes patients showed a moderate but significant shortening of TCRB CDR3 length in all four CD4+ subsets.

The chain is assembled from TRBV30 and TRBJ1-5; TRBD1 could be the D gene, as 6 bases match. The specimen was naive CD4+ T cells from blood. This specimen's cell subset or site label, per the study, means: true naive CD4+ T cells. This clonotype originated in a man in his thirties or forties with type 1 diabetes. The CDR3 region has the sequence CAWSRLGGESNQPQHF. The nucleotide sequence reads as follows: TGTGCCTGGAGTAGGCTTGGGGGCGAGAGCAATCAGCCCCAGCATTTT. With all but the CDR3 taken from the reference TRBV30 and TRBJ1-5 genes, the full variable domain is: SQTIHQWPATLVQPVGSPLSLECTVEGTSNPNLYWYRQAAGRGLQLLFYSVGIGQISSEVPQNLSASRPQDRQFILSSKKLLLSDSGFYLCAWSRLGGESNQPQHFGDGTRLSIL.